The clone carrying this TCR beta chain has just one count. The antigen remains undetermined. The sample comes from a study of Graves' ophthalmopathy and Graves' hyperthyroidism. Broader study findings: Sensitivity of around 86% and specificity of roughly 80% were achieved when a 13-signature model separated ophthalmopathy from stable hyperthyroidism. Blood contained most expanded thyroid clonotypes exceeding 0.001 frequency.

The trim removed 5 bases at V and 0 bases at J, leaving 8 bases unmatched. The V gene's germline CDR1 is KGHDR and CDR2 SFDVKD. This CDR3 has 16 amino acids. Investigators amplified TCR beta CDR3 regions from RNA transcripts. HTBI primers served in a first-round RT-PCR, which a second-round multiplex PCR followed. One entry per CDR3 protein, called by TCRdb with MiXCR from the multiplex PCR reads. The sample carries hundreds of thousands of distinct CDR3 sequences, over 40% recorded once. Input material: peripheral blood. The chain joins TRBV24-1 to TRBJ1-1; TRBD1 matches at 7 bases. The sequence was collected from an adult man with Graves' ophthalmopathy. The CDR3 DNA sequence: TGTGCCACCAGTGGTGGGACAGTCAACATGAACACTGAAGCTTTCTTT. Amino acids: CATSGGTVNMNTEAFF.